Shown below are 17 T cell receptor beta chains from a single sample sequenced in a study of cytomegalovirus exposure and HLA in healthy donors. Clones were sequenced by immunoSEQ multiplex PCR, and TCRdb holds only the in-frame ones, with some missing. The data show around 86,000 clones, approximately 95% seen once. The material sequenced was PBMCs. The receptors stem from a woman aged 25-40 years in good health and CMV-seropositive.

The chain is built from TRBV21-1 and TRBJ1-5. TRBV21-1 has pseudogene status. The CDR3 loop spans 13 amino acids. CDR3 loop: CASSQRAGQPQHF. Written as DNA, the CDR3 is TGTGCCAGCAGCCAAAGGGCGGGGCAGCCCCAGCATTTT.

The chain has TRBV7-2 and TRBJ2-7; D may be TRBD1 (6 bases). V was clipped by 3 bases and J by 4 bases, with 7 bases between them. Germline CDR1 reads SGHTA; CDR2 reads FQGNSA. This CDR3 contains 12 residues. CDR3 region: CASSFRGYEQYF. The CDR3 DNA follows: TGTGCCAGCAGCTTCAGGGGTTACGAGCAGTACTTC. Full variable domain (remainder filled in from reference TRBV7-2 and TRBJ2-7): GAGVSQSPSNKVTEKGKDVELRCDPISGHTALYWYRQSLGQGLEFLIYFQGNSAPDKSGLPSDRFSAERTGGSVSTLTIQRTQQEDSAVYLCASSFRGYEQYFGPGTRLTVT.

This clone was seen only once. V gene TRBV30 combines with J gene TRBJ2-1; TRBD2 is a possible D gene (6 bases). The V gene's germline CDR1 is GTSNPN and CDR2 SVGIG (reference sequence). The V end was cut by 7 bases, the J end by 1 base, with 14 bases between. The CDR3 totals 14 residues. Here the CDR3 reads CALRIGLSYNEQFF. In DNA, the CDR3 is TGTGCCTTGAGGATTGGACTATCCTACAATGAGCAGTTCTTC.

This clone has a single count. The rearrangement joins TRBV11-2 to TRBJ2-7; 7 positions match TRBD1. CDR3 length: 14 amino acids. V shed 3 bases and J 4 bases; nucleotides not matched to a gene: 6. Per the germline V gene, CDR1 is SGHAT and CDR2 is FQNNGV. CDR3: CASSFRDSPYEQYF. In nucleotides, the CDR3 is TGTGCCAGCAGCTTCCGGGACAGCCCATACGAGCAGTACTTC.

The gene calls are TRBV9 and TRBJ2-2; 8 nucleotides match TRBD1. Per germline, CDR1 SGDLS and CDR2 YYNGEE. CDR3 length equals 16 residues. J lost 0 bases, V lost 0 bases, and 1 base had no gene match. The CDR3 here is CASSVGQGPNTGELFF. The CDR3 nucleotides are TGTGCCAGCAGCGTAGGACAGGGGCCGAACACCGGGGAGCTGTTTTTT.

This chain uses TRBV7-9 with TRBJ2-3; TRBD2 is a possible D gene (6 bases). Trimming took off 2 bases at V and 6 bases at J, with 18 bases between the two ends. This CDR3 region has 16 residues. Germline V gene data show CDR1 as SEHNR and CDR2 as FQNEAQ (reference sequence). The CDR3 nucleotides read TGTGCCAGCAGCTTACATGATCGGGAGTTAGGGGATACGCAGTATTTT. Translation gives CASSLHDRELGDTQYF.

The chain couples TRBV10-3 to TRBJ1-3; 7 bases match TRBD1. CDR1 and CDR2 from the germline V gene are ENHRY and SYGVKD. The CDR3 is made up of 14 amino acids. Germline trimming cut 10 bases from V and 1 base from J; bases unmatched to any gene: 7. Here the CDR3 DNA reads TGTGCCACCACTTCGACAGGGTCTGGAAACACCATATATTTT. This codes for CATTSTGSGNTIYF.

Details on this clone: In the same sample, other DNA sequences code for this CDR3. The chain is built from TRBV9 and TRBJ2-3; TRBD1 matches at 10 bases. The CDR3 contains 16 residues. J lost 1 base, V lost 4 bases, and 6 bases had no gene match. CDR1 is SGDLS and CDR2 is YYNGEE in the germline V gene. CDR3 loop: CASSPAGTGGTDTQYF. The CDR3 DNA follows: TGTGCCAGCAGCCCGGCCGGGACAGGGGGCACAGATACGCAGTATTTT.

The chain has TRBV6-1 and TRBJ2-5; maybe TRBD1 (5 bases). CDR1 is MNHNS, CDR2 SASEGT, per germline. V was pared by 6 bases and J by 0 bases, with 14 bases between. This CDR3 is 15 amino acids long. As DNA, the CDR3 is TGTGCCAGCAGCCCGGACACTATGTACCAAGAGACCCAGTACTTC. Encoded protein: CASSPDTMYQETQYF.

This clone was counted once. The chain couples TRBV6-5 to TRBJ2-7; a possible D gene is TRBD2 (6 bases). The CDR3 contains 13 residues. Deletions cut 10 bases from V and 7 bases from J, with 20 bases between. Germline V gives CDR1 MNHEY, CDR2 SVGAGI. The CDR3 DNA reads TGTGCCATAGGGTCGGGAGCCTCCGGGGAGCAGTACTTC. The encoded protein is CAIGSGASGEQYF.

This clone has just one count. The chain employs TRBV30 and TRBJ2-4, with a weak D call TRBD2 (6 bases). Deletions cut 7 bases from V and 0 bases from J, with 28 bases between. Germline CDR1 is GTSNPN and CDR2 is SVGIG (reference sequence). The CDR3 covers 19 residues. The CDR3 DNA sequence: TGTGCCTACTCAACTGTCCGGGACTTACCTCCGGTAGCCAAAAACATTCAGTACTTC. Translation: CAYSTVRDLPPVAKNIQYF. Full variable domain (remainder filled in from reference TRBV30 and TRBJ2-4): SQTIHQWPATLVQPVGSPLSLECTVEGTSNPNLYWYRQAAGRGLQLLFYSVGIGQISSEVPQNLSASRPQDRQFILSSKKLLLSDSGFYLCAYSTVRDLPPVAKNIQYFGAGTRLSVL.

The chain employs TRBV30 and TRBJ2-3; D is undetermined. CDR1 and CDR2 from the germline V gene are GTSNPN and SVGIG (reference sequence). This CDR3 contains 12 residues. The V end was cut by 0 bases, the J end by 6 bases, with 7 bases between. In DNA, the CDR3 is TGTGCCTGGAGTGTGAGGCTGGATACGCAGTATTTT. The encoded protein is CAWSVRLDTQYF.

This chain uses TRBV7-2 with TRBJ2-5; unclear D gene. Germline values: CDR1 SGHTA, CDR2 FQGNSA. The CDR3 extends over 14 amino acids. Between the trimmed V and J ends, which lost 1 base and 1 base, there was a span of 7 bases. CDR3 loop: CASSLGQIQETQYF. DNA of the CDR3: TGTGCCAGCAGCTTAGGGCAGATCCAAGAGACCCAGTACTTC. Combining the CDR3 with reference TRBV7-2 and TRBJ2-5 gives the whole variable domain GAGVSQSPSNKVTEKGKDVELRCDPISGHTALYWYRQSLGQGLEFLIYFQGNSAPDKSGLPSDRFSAERTGGSVSTLTIQRTQQEDSAVYLCASSLGQIQETQYFGPGTRLLVL.

DNA for the CDR3: TGTGCCAGCAGTGGCACAAACGCTGGGGCCAACGTCCTGACTTTC. It specifies CASSGTNAGANVLTF. The rearrangement uses TRBV2 and TRBJ2-6; no clear D gene. Trimming took 4 bases from V and 2 from J, leaving 9 bases between them. From germline, CDR1 is SNHLY and CDR2 FYNNEI. The CDR3 length is 15 residues.

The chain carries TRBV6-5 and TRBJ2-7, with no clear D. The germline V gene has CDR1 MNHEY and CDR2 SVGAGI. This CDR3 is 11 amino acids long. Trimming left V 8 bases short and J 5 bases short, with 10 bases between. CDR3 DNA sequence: TGTGCCAGCTCGGGTCTCGACGAGCAGTACTTC. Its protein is CASSGLDEQYF.

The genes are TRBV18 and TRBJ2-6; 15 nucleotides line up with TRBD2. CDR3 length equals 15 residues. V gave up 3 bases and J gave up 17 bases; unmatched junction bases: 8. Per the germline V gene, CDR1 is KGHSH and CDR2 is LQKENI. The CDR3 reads CASSPLPGLAGGLTF. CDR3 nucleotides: TGTGCCAGCTCACCGCTCCCCGGACTAGCGGGAGGGTTGACTTTC.

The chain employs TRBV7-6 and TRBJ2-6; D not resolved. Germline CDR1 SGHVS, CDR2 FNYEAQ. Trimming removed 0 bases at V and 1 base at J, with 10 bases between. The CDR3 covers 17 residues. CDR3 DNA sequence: TGTGCCAGCAGCTTAGCGTATGCGAAGTCTGGGGCCAACGTCCTGACTTTC. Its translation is CASSLAYAKSGANVLTF.